The T cell receptor (beta chain) described here comes from a study of CD8 T cells in Susac syndrome. Germline lookup yields CDR1 LGHDT and CDR2 YNNKEL (reference sequence). The V and J ends lost 3 bases and 2 bases, in that order; junction bases with no gene match: 10. The CDR3 sequence is 17 residues long. From blood CD8+ and CD4+ T cells, the TCR beta chain was sequenced. Random hexamers were used to reverse transcribe an amount of about 0.45 to 1 ug RNA. The authors amplified TCR beta CDR3 across 54 Vbeta and 13 Jbeta using immunoSEQ multiplex PCR. TCRdb called the immunoSEQ multiplex PCR reads again in MiXCR, with one record for every CDR3 protein. The profile shows about 200,000 distinct CDR3 sequences, 85% to 95% of them singletons.

This receptor was taken from a human donor in good health. Sequenced sample: CD4+ T cells from PBMCs. This rearrangement joins TRBV3-1 to TRBJ2-3, with 8 bases matching TRBD2. The CDR3 DNA is TGTGCCAGCAGCCATCGGCTCCGGGGGGGTGACACAGATACGCAGTATTTT. It encodes CASSHRLRGGDTDTQYF.